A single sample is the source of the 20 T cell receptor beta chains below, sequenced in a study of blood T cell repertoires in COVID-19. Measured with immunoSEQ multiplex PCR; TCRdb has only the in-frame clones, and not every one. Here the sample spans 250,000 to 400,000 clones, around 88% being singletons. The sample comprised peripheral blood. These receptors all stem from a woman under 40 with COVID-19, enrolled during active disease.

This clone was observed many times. The CDR3 here is CASSDSGTSGRNTGELFF. The CDR3 DNA sequence: TGTGCCAGCAGTGACTCCGGGACTAGCGGGAGGAACACCGGGGAGCTGTTTTTT. The rearrangement joins TRBV25-1 to TRBJ2-2; 14 nucleotides agree with TRBD2. Trimming cost V 3 bases and J 1 base; bases outside gene matches: 4. CDR3 length: 18 residues. Germline CDR1 MGHDK, CDR2 SYGVNS.

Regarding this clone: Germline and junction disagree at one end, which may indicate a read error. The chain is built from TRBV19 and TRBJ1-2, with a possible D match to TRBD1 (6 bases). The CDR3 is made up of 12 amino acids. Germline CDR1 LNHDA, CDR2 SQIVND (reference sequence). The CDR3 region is CASSSGTLETSF. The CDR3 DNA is TGTGCCAGTAGTTCAGGGACACTCGAAACTTCCTTC.

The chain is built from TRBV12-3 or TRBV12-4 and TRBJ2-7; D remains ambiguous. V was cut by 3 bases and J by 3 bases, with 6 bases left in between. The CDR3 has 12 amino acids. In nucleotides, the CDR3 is TGTGCCAGCAGTTTCGTCGGCTACGAGCAGTACGTC. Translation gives CASSFVGYEQYV.

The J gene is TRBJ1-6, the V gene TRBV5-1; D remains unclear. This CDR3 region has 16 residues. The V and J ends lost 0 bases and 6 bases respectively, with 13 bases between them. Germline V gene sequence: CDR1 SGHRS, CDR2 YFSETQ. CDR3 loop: CASSLDGSRGNSPLHF. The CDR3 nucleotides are TGCGCCAGCAGCTTGGATGGCAGCCGAGGTAATTCACCCCTCCACTTT.

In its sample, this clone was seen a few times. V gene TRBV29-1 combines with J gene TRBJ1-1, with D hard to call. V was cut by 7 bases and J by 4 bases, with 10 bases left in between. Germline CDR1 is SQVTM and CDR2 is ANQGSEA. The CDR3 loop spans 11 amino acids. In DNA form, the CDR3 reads TGCAGCGCTAAAGACATCACTGAAGCTTTCTTT. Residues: CSAKDITEAFF.

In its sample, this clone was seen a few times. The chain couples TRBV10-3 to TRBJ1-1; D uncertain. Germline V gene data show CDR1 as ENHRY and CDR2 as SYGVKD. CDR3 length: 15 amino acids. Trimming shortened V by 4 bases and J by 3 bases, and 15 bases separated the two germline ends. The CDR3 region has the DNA TGTGCCATCAGTGTCGGTCGGGTGCGGGACACTGAAGCTTTCTTT. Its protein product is CAISVGRVRDTEAFF.

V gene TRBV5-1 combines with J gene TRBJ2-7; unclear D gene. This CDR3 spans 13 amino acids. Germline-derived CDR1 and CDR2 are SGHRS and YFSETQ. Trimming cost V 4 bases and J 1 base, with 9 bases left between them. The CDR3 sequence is CASSLDRSYEQYV. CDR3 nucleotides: TGCGCCAGCAGCCTGGACCGGTCCTACGAGCAGTACGTC.

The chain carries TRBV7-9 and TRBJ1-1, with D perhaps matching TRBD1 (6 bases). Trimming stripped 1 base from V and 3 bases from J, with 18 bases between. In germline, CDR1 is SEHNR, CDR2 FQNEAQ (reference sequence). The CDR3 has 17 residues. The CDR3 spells CASSLGYTGRVDTEAFF. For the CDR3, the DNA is TGTGCCAGCAGCTTAGGATATACAGGGAGGGTTGACACTGAAGCTTTCTTT.

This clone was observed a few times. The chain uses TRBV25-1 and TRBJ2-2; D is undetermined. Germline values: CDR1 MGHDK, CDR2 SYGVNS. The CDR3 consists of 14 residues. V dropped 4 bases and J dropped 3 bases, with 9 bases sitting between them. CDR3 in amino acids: CASSANRDTGELFF. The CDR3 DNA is TGTGCCAGCAGTGCGAATAGAGACACCGGGGAGCTGTTTTTT.

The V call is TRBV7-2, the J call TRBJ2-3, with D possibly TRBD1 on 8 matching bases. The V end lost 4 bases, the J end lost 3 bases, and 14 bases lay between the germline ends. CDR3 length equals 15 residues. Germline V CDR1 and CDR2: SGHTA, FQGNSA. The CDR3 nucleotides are TGTGCCAGCAGCTACGGACAGGGAGGGACAGATACGCAGTATTTT. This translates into CASSYGQGGTDTQYF.

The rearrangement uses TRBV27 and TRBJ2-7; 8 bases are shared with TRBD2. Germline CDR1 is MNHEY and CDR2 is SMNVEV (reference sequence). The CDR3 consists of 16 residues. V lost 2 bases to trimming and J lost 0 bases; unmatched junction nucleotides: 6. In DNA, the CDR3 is TGTGCCAGCAGTTTAGCGGGGGGTTTCAACTCCTACGAGCAGTACTTC. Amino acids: CASSLAGGFNSYEQYF.

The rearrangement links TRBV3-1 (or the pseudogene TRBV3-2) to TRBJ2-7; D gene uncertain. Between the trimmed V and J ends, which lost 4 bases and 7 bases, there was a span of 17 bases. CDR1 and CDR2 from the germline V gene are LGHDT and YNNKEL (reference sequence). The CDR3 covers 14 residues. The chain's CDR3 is CASSPGSQYLEQYF. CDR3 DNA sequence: TGTGCCAGCAGCCCCGGGTCCCAATACTTGGAGCAGTACTTC.

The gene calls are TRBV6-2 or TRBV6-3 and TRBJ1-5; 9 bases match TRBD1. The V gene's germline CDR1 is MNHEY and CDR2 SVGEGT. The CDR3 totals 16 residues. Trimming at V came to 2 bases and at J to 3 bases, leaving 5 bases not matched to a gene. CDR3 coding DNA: TGTGCCAGCAGTTACCGGACAGGGGATTTCAATCAGCCCCAGCATTTT. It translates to CASSYRTGDFNQPQHF.

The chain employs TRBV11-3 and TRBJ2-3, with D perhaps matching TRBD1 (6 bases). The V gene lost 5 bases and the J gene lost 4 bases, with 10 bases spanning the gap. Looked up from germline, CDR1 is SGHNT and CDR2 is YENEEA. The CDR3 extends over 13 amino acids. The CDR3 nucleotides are TGTGCCAGCAGCCCCAACAGGGCAGATACGCAGTATTTT. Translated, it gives CASSPNRADTQYF.

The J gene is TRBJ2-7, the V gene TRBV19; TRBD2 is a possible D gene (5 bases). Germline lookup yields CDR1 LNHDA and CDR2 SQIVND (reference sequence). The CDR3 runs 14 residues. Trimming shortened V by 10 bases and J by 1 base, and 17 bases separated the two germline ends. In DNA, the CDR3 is TGTGCCACAGCGGTGACGGCGAATTCCTACGAGCAGTACTTC. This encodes CATAVTANSYEQYF.

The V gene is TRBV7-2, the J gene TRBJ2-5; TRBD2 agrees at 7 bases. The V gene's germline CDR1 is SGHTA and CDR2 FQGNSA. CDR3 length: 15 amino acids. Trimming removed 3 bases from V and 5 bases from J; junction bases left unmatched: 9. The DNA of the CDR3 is TGTGCCAGCAGCTTTGATGCCGGGGGAGGGGAGACCCAGTACTTC. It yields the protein CASSFDAGGGETQYF.

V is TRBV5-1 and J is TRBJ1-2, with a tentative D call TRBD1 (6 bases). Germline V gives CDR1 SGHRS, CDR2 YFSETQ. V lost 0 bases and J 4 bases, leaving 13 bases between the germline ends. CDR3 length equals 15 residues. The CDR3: CASSLEGGLSYGYTF. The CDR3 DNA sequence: TGCGCCAGCAGCTTGGAGGGGGGGCTGAGCTATGGCTACACCTTC.

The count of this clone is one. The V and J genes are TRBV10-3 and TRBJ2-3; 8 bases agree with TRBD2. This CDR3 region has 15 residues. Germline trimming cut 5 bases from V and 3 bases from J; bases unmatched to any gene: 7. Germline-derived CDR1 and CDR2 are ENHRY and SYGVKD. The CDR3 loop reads CAISTGSGETDTQYF. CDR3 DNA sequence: TGTGCCATCAGTACCGGTAGCGGGGAAACAGATACGCAGTATTTT.

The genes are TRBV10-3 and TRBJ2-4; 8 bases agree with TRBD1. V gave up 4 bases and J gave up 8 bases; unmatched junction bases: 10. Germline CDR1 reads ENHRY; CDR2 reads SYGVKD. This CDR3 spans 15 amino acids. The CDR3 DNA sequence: TGTGCCATCAGTGCGACAGGGGAGGTTAGAGACATTCAGTACTTC. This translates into CAISATGEVRDIQYF.

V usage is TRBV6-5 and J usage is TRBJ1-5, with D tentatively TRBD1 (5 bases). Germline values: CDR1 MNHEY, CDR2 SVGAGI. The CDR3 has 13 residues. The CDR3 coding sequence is TGTGCTAGCCAGGGAAGTAGCAATCAGCCCCAGCATTTT. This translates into CASQGSSNQPQHF.